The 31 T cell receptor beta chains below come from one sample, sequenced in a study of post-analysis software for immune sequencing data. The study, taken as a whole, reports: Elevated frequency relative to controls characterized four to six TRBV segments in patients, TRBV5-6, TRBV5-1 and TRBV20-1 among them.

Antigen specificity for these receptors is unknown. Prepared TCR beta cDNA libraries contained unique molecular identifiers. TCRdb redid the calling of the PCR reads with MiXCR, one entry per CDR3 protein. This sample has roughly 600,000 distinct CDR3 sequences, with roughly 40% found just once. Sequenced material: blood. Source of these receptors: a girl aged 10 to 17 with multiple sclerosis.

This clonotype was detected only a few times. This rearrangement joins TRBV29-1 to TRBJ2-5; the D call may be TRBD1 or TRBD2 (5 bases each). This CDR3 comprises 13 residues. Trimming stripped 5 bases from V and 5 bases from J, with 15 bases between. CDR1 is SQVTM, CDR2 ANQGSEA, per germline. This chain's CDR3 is CSVWGSRIETQYF. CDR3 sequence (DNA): TGCAGCGTTTGGGGGAGCAGGATCGAGACCCAGTACTTC.

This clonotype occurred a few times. CDR3 nucleotide sequence: TGTGCCAGCAGCCCTTACCGCCCGCCGGGGTTCTTC. This codes for CASSPYRPPGFF. The chain has TRBV12-3 or TRBV12-4 and TRBJ2-1; D is unclear. The germline V and J ends were trimmed by 6 bases and 15 bases, with 18 bases remaining between them. This CDR3 has 12 amino acids.

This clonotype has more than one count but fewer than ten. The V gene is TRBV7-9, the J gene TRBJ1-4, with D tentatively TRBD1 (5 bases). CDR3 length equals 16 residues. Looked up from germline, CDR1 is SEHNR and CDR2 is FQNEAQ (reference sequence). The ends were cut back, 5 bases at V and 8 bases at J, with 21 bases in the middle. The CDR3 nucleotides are TGTGCCAGCAGCCATCCCCTTGGGGGTGATCACGAAAAACTGTTTTTT. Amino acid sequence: CASSHPLGGDHEKLFF.

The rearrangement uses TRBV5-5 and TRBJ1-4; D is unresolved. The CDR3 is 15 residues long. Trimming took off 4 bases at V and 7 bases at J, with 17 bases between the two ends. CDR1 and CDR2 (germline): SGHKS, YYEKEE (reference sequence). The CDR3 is CASSGRTSPSEKLFF. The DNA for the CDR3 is TGTGCCAGCAGCGGGCGGACGTCCCCAAGTGAAAAACTGTTTTTT.

The CDR3 loop reads CSAISTGFVDTQYF. In DNA form, the CDR3 reads TGCAGTGCTATATCGACAGGGTTTGTAGATACGCAGTATTTT. The chain has TRBV20-1 and TRBJ2-3; TRBD1 agrees at 7 bases. Losses at the gene ends were 4 bases for V and 5 bases for J; bases not matched to a gene: 9. The CDR3 loop spans 14 amino acids. The germline V gene has CDR1 DFQATT and CDR2 SNEGSKA (reference sequence).

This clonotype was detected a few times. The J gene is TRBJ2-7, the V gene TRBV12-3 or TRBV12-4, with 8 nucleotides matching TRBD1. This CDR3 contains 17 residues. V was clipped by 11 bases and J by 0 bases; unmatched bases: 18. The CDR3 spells CAGTPPFGGQDSYEQYF. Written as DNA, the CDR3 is TGTGCCGGCACCCCTCCTTTTGGGGGACAGGACTCCTACGAGCAGTACTTC.

The CDR3 loop is CASSPRAGLSQPQHF. CDR3 DNA sequence: TGTGCCAGCAGCCCTCGGGCCGGCTTATCTCAGCCCCAGCATTTT. The chain links TRBV3-1 to TRBJ1-5, with D uncertain. V lost 4 bases to trimming and J lost 6 bases, with 16 bases between them. Germline V gene lookup returns CDR1 LGHDT and CDR2 YNNKEL (reference sequence). The CDR3 consists of 15 residues.

The CDR3 DNA sequence: TGTGCCATCACCGCTGGTAGCGGGAGTGTCTACGAGCAGTACTTC. The encoded protein is CAITAGSGSVYEQYF. The rearrangement joins TRBV10-3 to TRBJ2-7; 9 nucleotides match TRBD2. CDR3 length equals 15 residues. Germline V gives CDR1 ENHRY, CDR2 SYGVKD. V gave up 7 bases and J gave up 3 bases; unmatched junction bases: 10.

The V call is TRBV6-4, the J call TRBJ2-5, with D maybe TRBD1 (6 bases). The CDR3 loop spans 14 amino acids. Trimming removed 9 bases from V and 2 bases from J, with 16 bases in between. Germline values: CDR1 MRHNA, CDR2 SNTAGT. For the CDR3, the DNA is TGTGCCAGAAGAAGGGGGACCCCACAAGAGACCCAGTACTTC. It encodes CARRRGTPQETQYF.

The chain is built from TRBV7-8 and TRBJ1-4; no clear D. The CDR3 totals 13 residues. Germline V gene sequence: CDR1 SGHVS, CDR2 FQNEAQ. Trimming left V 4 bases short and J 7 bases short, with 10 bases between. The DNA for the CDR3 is TGTGCCAGCAGCTCCCGATTGGGTGAAAAACTGTTTTTT. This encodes CASSSRLGEKLFF. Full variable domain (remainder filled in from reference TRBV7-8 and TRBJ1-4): GAGVSQSPRYKVAKRGQDVALRCDPISGHVSLFWYQQALGQGPEFLTYFQNEAQLDKSGLPSDRFFAERPEGSVSTLKIQRTQQEDSAVYLCASSSRLGEKLFFGSGTQLSVL.

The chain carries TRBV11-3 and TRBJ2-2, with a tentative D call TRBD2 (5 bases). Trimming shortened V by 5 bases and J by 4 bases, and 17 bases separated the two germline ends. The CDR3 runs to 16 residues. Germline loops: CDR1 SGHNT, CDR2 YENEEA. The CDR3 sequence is CASSLGMGLATGELFF. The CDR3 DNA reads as TGTGCCAGCAGCCTCGGGATGGGTTTGGCCACCGGGGAGCTGTTTTTT.

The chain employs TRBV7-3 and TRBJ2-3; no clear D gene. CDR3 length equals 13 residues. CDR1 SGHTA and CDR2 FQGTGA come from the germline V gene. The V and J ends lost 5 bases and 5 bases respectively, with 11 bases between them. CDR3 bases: TGTGCCAGCAGCAGCTCCGCCCTAGATACGCAGTATTTT. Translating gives CASSSSALDTQYF.

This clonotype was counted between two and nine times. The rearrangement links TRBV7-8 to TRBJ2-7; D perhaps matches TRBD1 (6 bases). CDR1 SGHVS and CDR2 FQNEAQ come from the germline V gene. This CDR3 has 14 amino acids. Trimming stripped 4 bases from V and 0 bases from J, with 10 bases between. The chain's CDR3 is CASSSQGYSYEQYF. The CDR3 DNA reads TGTGCCAGCAGCTCACAGGGTTACTCCTACGAGCAGTACTTC.

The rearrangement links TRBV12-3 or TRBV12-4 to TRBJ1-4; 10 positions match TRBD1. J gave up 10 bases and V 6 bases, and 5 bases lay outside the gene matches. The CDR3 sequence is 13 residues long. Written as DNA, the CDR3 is TGTGCCAGCAGGTTGGACAGGGGGGGAAAACTGTTTTTT. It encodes CASRLDRGGKLFF.

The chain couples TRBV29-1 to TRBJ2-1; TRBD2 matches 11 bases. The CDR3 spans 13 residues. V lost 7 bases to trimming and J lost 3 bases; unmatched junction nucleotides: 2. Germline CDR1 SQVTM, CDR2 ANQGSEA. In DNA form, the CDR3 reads TGCAGCGCGACTAGCGGGGTCTACAATGAGCAGTTCTTC. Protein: CSATSGVYNEQFF.

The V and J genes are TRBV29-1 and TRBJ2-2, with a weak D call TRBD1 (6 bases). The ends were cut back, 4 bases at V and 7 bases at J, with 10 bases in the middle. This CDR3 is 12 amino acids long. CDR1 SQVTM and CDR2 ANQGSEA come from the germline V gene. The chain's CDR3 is CSVGGPGGELFF. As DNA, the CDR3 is TGCAGCGTTGGGGGGCCGGGCGGGGAGCTGTTTTTT.

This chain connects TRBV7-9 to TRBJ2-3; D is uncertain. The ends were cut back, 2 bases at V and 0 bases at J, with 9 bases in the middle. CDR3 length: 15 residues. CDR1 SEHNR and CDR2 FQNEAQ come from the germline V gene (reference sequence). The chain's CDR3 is CASSLRTPSTDTQYF. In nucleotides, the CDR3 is TGTGCCAGCAGCTTAAGGACGCCTAGCACAGATACGCAGTATTTT.

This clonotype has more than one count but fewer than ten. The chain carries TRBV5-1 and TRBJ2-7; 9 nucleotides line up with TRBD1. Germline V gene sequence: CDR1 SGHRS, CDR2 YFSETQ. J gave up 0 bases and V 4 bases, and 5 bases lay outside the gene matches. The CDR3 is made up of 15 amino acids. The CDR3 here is CASSMVDRGSYEQYF. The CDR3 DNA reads TGCGCCAGCAGCATGGTGGACAGGGGCTCCTACGAGCAGTACTTC.

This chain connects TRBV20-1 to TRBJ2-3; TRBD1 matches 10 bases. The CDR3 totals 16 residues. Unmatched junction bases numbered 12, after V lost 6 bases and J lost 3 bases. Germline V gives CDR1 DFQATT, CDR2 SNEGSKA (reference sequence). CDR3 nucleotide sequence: TGCAGTGCAGTCCCAATCGGGACAGGGGAGACAGATACGCAGTATTTT. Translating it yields CSAVPIGTGETDTQYF.

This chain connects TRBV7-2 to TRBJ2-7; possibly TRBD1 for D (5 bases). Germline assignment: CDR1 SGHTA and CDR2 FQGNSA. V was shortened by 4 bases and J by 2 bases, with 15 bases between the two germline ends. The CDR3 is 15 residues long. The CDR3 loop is CASSSQWQGTYEQYF. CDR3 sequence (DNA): TGTGCCAGCAGCTCACAGTGGCAGGGCACCTACGAGCAGTACTTC.

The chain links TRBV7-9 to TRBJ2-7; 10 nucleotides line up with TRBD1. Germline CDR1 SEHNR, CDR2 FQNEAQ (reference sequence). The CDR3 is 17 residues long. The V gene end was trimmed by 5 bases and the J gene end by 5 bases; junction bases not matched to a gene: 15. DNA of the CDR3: TGTGCCAGCAGCAAAACGACAGGGGGCAAGTTCGCGGACGAGCAGTACTTC. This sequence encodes CASSKTTGGKFADEQYF. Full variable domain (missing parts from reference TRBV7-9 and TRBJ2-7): DTGVSQNPRHKITKRGQNVTFRCDPISEHNRLYWYRQTLGQGPEFLTYFQNEAQLEKSRLLSDRFSAERPKGSFSTLEIQRTEQGDSAMYLCASSKTTGGKFADEQYFGPGTRLTVT.

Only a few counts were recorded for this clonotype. CDR3 coding DNA: TGTGCCAGCAAGAGGACAGGGCAAGAGACCCAGTACTTC. Its translation: CASKRTGQETQYF. This chain joins TRBV6-1 and TRBJ2-5, with 8 bases that match TRBD1. CDR1 and CDR2 from the germline V gene are MNHNS and SASEGT. The CDR3 loop spans 13 amino acids. The J segment lost 2 bases and the V segment lost 7 bases, leaving 3 bases of the junction unmatched.

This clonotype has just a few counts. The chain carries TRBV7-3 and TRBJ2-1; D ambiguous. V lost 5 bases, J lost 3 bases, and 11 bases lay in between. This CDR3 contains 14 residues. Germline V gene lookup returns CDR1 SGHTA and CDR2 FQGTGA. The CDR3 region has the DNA TGTGCCAGCAGCCCCGATTCGGGCTACAATGAGCAGTTCTTC. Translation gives CASSPDSGYNEQFF.

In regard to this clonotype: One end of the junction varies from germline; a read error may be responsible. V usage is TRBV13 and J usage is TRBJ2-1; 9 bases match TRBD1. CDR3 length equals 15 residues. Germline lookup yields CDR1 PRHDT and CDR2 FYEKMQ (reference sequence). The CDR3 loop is CVSSSGTGYNNEQFF. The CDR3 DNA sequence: TGTGTCAGCAGCTCCGGGACAGGGTATAACAATGAGCAGTTCTTC.

CDR3 loop: CASSNLGTAKNIQYF. CDR3 coding DNA: TGTGCCAGCAGCAACCTCGGGACAGCTAAAAACATTCAGTACTTC. This chain connects TRBV28 to TRBJ2-4; 7 bases match TRBD1. V gave up 6 bases and J gave up 4 bases; unmatched junction bases: 9. Per germline, CDR1 MDHEN and CDR2 SYDVKM. CDR3 length: 15 amino acids. The whole variable domain, remainder taken from reference TRBV28 and TRBJ2-4, is DVKVTQSSRYLVKRTGEKVFLECVQDMDHENMFWYRQDPGLGLRLIYFSYDVKMKEKGDIPEGYSVSREKKERFSLILESASTNQTSMYLCASSNLGTAKNIQYFGAGTRLSVL.

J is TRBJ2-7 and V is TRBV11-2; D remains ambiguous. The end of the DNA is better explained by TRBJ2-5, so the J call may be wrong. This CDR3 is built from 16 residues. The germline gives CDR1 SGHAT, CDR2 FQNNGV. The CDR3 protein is CASSSDTTSRQETQYF. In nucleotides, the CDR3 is TGTGCCAGCAGCTCCGACACGACCTCACGGCAAGAGACCCAGTACTTC.

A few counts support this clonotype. CDR3 loop: CASSKSLSSEQYF. CDR3 nucleotides: TGTGCCAGCAGCAAAAGTCTAAGTAGCGAGCAGTACTTC. This chain joins TRBV3-1 and TRBJ2-5; D is unresolved. The J call is doubtful: the DNA matches TRBJ2-7 better. Germline V lookup: CDR1 LGHDT, CDR2 YNNKEL (reference sequence). There are 13 residues in the CDR3.

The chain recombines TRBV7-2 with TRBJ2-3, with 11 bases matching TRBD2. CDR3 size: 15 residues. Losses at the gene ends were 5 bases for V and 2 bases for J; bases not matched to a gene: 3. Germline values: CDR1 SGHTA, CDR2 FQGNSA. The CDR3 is CASSRTSGPTDTQYF. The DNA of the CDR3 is TGTGCCAGCAGCCGGACTAGCGGGCCCACAGATACGCAGTATTTT.

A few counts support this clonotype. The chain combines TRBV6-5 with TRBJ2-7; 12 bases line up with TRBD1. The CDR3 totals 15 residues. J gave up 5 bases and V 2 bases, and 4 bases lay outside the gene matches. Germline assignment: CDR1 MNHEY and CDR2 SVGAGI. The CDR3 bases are TGTGCCAGCAGTTACGATGGGACAGGGGGCAACGAGCAGTACTTC. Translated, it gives CASSYDGTGGNEQYF.

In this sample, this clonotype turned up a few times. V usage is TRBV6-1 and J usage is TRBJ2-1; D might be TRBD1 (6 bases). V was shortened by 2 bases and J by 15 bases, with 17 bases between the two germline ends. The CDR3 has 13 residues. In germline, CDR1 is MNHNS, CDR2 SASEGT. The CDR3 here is CASSESMTGNSFF. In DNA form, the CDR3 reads TGTGCCAGCAGTGAATCTATGACAGGCAACTCGTTCTTC.

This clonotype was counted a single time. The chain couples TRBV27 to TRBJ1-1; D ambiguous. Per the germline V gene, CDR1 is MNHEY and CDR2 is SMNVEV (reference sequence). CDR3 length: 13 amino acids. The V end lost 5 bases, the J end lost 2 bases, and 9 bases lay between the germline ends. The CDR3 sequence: CASSPSFNTEAFF. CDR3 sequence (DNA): TGTGCCAGCAGTCCCTCTTTTAACACTGAAGCTTTCTTT.